These T cell receptor beta chains were read from a single sample in a study of beta chain features in type 1 diabetes. The assay was immunoSEQ multiplex PCR, and TCRdb's table has in-frame clones only and misses some. The table has roughly 260,000 clones, roughly 21% seen once; the top ten hold 0.028%. Sequencing used naive CD4+ T cells from blood. The receptors derive from a woman aged 40 to 49 with type 1 diabetes. Both conserved end residues are part of each CDR3. D genes are given only for firm matches. Size is omitted from some rows. Given values are once, few, many or a class for expanded clones.

>11|-|TRBJ1-1|few|TRBV20-1
CSVPMNTEAFF
TGCAGTGTTCCTATGAACACTGAAGCTTTCTTT
>11|-|TRBJ2-1|few|TRBV6-5
CASTFYNEQFF
TGTGCCAGCACCTTCTACAATGAGCAGTTCTTC
>18|-|TRBJ1-1|-|TRBV7-3
CASSRTPPGQAMNTEAFF
TGTGCCAGCAGCCGGACGCCTCCGGGACAAGCGATGAACACTGAAGCTTTCTTT
>12|-|TRBJ1-2|-|TRBV29-1
CSVGNWQGGYTF
TGCAGCGTTGGAAATTGGCAGGGTGGCTACACCTTC
>17|TRBD1|TRBJ1-2|-|TRBV4-2
CASSQGYRQGRGLGYTF
TGTGCCAGCAGCCAAGGTTACAGACAGGGACGGGGGCTTGGCTACACCTTC
>14|TRBD1|TRBJ2-5|few|TRBV6-6
CASRPGQGQETQYF
TGTGCCAGCAGGCCTGGACAGGGCCAAGAGACCCAGTACTTC
>17|TRBD1|TRBJ2-7|-|TRBV11-1
CASSARTGTGGSYEQYF
TGTGCCAGCAGCGCGCGTACCGGGACAGGGGGATCCTACGAGCAGTACTTC
>16|TRBD2|TRBJ2-1|-|TRBV7-9
CASSPGGTSSYNEQFF
TGTGCCAGCAGCCCGGGGGGGACGAGCTCCTACAATGAGCAGTTCTTC
>19|TRBD1|TRBJ1-2|-|TRBV7-8
CASIPAKTRDRGPSYGYTF
TGTGCCAGCATCCCCGCCAAGACACGGGACAGGGGGCCTAGCTATGGCTACACCTTC
>12|-|TRBJ1-5|-|TRBV28
CASRPQVQPQHF
TGTGCCAGCAGACCCCAGGTTCAGCCCCAGCATTTT
>14|-|TRBJ1-1|-|TRBV5-1
CASSHYREGTEAFF
TGCGCCAGCAGCCACTACAGGGAAGGCACTGAAGCTTTCTTT
>14|-|TRBJ2-3|few|TRBV4-1
CASSHPPGGDTQYF
TGCGCCAGCAGCCATCCCCCTGGGGGGGATACGCAGTATTTT
>15|TRBD1|TRBJ2-7|-|TRBV7-9
CASSLSGQGLYEQYF
TGTGCCAGCAGCTTATCCGGACAGGGCCTCTACGAGCAGTACTTC
>20|TRBD1|TRBJ1-6|few|TRBV4-3
CASSEDPGQGGVLGNSPLHF
TGCGCCAGCAGCGAAGACCCGGGACAGGGAGGGGTCCTTGGTAATTCACCCCTCCACTTT
>13|-|TRBJ1-1|-|TRBV30
CAWSVSRGTEAFF
TGTGCCTGGAGTGTGTCCAGAGGGACTGAAGCTTTCTTT
>13|-|TRBJ1-5|-|TRBV6-6
CASGRRADQPQHF
TGTGCCAGCGGGCGTCGTGCCGATCAGCCCCAGCATTTT
>17|TRBD1|TRBJ1-5|-|TRBV4-3
CASSQDLGQGGNQPQHF
TGCGCCAGCAGCCAAGACCTTGGACAGGGTGGCAATCAGCCCCAGCATTTT
>12|-|TRBJ2-1|once|TRBV27
CASKSSYNEQFF
TGTGCCAGCAAGAGCTCCTACAATGAGCAGTTCTTC
>15|TRBD2|TRBJ2-5|-|TRBV28
CASIGGRGGVGTQYF
TGTGCCAGCATAGGAGGACGGGGGGGCGTGGGGACCCAGTACTTC
>15|-|TRBJ1-1|few|TRBV5-1
CASRLVPGAGTEAFF
TGCGCCAGCAGACTTGTACCGGGAGCGGGCACTGAAGCTTTCTTT
>15|-|TRBJ2-2|-|TRBV5-1
CASSWRDSNTGELFF
TGCGCCAGCAGCTGGAGGGACAGTAACACCGGGGAGCTGTTTTTT
>12|-|TRBJ1-2|-|TRBV11-1
CASSEDRHGYTF
TGTGCCAGCAGCGAAGACAGACATGGCTACACCTTC
>17|-|TRBJ2-3|few|TRBV4-3
CASSQGSFGGSTDTQYF
TGCGCCAGCAGCCAAGGTTCTTTTGGGGGCAGCACAGATACGCAGTATTTT
>15|-|TRBJ2-7|few|TRBV4-2
CASSQGREPSYEQYF
TGTGCCAGCAGCCAAGGCAGGGAACCCTCCTACGAGCAGTACTTC
>14|TRBD2|TRBJ2-7|-|TRBV30
CAWTPLAGDYEQYF
TGTGCCTGGACCCCACTAGCGGGGGACTACGAGCAGTACTTC
>14|TRBD1|TRBJ2-7|-|TRBV5-4
CASSPGQGSYEQYF
TGTGCCAGCAGCCCCGGACAGGGGTCCTACGAGCAGTACTTC
>14|-|TRBJ2-7|-|TRBV28
CASSFGGILSEQYF
TGTGCCAGCAGTTTCGGAGGAATCCTCTCCGAGCAGTACTTC
>15|TRBD1|TRBJ2-1|-|TRBV5-4
CASSLKTGQFEEQFF
TGTGCCAGCAGCTTGAAGACAGGGCAGTTCGAGGAGCAGTTCTTC
>13|TRBD2|TRBJ2-1|-|TRBV9
CASSSGTSGQQFF
TGTGCCAGCAGCTCCGGGACTAGCGGGCAGCAGTTCTTC